This T cell receptor beta chain is from a study of shared clonotypes between healthy human individuals. The data were produced by immunoSEQ multiplex PCR, yet TCRdb's version contains in-frame clones alone and is incomplete. Here the sample spans approximately 620,000 clones, 97% being singletons. The V and J ends lost 4 bases and 4 bases respectively, with 11 bases between them. The CDR3 loop spans 13 amino acids. Per the germline V gene, CDR1 is SGHRS and CDR2 is YFSETQ. The sequence derives from a woman aged 30 to 39 in good health. This chain links TRBV5-1 with TRBJ1-1; D is undetermined. The material sequenced was naive CD4+ T cells sorted from blood. As to subset: CD45RA+ positively selected. The CDR3, as DNA: TGCGCCAGCAGCGGGAGAGCGAGCACTGAAGCTTTCTTT. Protein sequence: CASSGRASTEAFF.